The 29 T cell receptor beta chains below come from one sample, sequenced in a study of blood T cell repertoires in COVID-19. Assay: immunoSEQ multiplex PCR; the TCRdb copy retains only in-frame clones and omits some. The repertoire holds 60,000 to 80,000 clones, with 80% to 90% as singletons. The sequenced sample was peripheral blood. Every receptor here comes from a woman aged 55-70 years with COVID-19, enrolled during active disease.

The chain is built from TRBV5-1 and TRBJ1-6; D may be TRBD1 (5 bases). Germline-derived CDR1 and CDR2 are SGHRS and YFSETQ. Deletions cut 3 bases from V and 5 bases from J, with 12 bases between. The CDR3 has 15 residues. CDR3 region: CASSSQGGDNSPLHF. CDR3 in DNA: TGCGCCAGCAGCTCTCAGGGAGGAGATAATTCACCCCTCCACTTT.

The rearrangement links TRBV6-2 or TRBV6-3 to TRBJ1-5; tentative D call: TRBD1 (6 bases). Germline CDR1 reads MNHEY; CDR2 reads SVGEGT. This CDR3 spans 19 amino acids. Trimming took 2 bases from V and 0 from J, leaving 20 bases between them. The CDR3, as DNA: TGTGCCAGCAGTTACCTGACATCCCGAGGGGGTGATAGCAATCAGCCCCAGCATTTT. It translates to CASSYLTSRGGDSNQPQHF.

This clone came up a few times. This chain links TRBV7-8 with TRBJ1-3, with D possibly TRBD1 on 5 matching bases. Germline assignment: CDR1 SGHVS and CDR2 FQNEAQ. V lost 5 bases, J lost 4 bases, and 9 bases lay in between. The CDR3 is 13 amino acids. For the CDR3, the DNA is TGTGCCAGCAGCGCCTCAGGGGGAAACACCATATATTTT. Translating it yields CASSASGGNTIYF.

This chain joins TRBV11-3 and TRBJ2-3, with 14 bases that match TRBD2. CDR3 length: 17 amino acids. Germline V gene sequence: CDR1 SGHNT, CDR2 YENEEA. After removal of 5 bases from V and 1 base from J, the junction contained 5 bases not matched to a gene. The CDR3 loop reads CASSQGLAGVRTDTQYF. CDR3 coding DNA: TGTGCCAGCAGCCAGGGACTAGCGGGAGTCCGCACAGATACGCAGTATTTT.

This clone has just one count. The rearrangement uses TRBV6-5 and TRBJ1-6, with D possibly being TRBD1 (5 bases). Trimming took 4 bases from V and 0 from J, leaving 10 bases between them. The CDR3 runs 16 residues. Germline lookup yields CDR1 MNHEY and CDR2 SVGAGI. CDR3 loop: CASSFGHSSYNSPLHF. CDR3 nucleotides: TGTGCCAGCAGTTTCGGACATAGCTCCTATAATTCACCCCTCCACTTT.

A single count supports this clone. This chain's CDR3 is CASSNGLAGSLSSYNEQFF. In DNA, the CDR3 is TGCGCCAGCAGCAACGGACTAGCGGGCTCCTTGAGCTCCTACAATGAGCAGTTCTTC. The genes are TRBV5-1 and TRBJ2-1, with TRBD2 matching over 11 bases. CDR1 is SGHRS, CDR2 YFSETQ, per germline. The junction had 12 bases not matched to a gene; V was cut back by 4 bases and J by 0 bases. The CDR3 sequence is 19 residues long.

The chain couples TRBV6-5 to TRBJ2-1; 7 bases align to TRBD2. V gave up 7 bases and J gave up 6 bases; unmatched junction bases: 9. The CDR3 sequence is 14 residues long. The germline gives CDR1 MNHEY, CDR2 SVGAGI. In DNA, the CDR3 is TGTGCCAGCACTCGGGGGGACTCTGTCAATGAGCAGTTCTTC. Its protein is CASTRGDSVNEQFF.

This CDR3 is CASSYSGSRDEQFF. CDR3 DNA sequence: TGTGCCAGCAGCTATAGCGGGAGTAGGGATGAGCAGTTCTTC. The genes are TRBV6-5 and TRBJ2-1, with 9 nucleotides matching TRBD2. Germline CDR1 is MNHEY and CDR2 is SVGAGI. The CDR3 runs to 14 residues. Trimming cost V 6 bases and J 8 bases; bases outside gene matches: 8.

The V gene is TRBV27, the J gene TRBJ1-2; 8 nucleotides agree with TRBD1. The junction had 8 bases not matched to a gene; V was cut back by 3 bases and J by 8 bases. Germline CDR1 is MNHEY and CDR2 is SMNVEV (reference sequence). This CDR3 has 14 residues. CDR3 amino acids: CASSFGGQGSGYTF. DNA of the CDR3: TGTGCCAGCAGTTTCGGCGGACAGGGTAGCGGCTACACCTTC.

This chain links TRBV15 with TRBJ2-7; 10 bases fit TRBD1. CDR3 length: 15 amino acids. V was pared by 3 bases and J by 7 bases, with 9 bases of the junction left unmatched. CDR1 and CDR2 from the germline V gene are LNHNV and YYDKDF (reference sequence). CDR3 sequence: CATSRGDRGAGEQYF. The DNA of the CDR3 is TGTGCCACCAGCAGGGGGGACAGGGGCGCGGGGGAGCAGTACTTC.

This CDR3 reads CASSPAGAGPREQYF. The CDR3 coding sequence is TGTGCCAGCAGCCCCGCGGGCGCGGGTCCTAGAGAGCAGTACTTC. The chain uses TRBV7-9 and TRBJ2-7; D perhaps matches TRBD2 (5 bases). Trimming pared 5 bases from V and 7 bases from J, leaving 21 bases between. Germline CDR1 reads SEHNR; CDR2 reads FQNEAQ (reference sequence). The CDR3 covers 15 residues.

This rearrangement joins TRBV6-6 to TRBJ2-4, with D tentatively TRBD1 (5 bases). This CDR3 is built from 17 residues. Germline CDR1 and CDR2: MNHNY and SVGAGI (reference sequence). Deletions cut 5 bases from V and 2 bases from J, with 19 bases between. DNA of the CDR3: TGTGCCAGCAGTCCAATAGGACAAGGTTGGACCAAAAACATTCAGTACTTC. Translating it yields CASSPIGQGWTKNIQYF.

The chain's CDR3 is CASSYSGASGIPFF. The DNA of the CDR3 is TGTGCCAGCAGTTACTCGGGGGCTAGCGGGATCCCGTTCTTC. The rearrangement links TRBV6-6 to TRBJ2-1; the match to TRBD2 covers 9 bases. J gave up 15 bases and V 0 bases, and 9 bases lay outside the gene matches. CDR1 and CDR2 (germline): MNHNY, SVGAGI (reference sequence). This CDR3 has 14 residues.

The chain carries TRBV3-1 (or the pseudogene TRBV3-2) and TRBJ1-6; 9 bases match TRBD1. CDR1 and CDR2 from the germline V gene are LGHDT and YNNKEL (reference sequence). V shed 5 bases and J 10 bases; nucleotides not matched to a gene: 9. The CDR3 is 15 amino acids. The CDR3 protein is CASSSPGQGQSPLHF. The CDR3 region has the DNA TGTGCCAGCAGCTCACCGGGACAGGGCCAATCACCCCTCCACTTT.

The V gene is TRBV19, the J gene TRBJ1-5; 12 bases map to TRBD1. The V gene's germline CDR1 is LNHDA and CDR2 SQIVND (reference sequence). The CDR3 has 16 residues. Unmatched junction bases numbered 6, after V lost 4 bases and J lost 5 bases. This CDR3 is CASSTGTGGVDQPQHF. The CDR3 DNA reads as TGTGCCAGTAGTACGGGGACAGGGGGCGTCGATCAGCCCCAGCATTTT. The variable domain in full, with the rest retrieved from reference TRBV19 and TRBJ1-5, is DGGITQSPKYLFRKEGQNVTLSCEQNLNHDAMYWYRQDPGQGLRLIYYSQIVNDFQKGDIAEGYSVSREKKESFPLTVTSAQKNPTAFYLCASSTGTGGVDQPQHFGDGTRLSIL.

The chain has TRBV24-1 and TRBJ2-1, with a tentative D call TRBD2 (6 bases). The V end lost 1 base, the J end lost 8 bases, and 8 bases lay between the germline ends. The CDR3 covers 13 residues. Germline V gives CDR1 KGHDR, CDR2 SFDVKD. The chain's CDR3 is CATSDLTSYEQFF. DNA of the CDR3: TGTGCCACCAGTGATTTAACTAGCTATGAGCAGTTCTTC.

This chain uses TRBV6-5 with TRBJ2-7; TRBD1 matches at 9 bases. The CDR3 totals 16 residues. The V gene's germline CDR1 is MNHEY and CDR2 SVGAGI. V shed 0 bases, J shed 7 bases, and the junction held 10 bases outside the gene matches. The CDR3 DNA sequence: TGTGCCAGCAGTTACTCGAGTTGGGGACAGGGTTTTGAGCAGTACTTC. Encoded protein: CASSYSSWGQGFEQYF.

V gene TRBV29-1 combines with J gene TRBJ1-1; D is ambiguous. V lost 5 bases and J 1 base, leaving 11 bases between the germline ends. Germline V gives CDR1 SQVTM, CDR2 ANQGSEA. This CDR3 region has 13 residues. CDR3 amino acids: CSVSLTQNTEAFF. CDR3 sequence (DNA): TGCAGCGTTTCACTGACACAGAACACTGAAGCTTTCTTT.

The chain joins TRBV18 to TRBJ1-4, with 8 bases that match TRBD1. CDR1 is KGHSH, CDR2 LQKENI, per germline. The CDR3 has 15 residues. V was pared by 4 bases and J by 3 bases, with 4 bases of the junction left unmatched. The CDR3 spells CASSLQGAANEKLFF. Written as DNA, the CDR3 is TGTGCCAGCTCACTCCAGGGGGCGGCTAATGAAAAACTGTTTTTT.

CDR3: CASSYEAAGSPLHF. The CDR3 DNA is TGTGCCAGCAGTTACGAAGCCGCTGGTTCACCCCTCCACTTT. The J gene is TRBJ1-6, the V gene TRBV6-5; D is unclear. V was shortened by 2 bases and J by 9 bases, with 11 bases between the two germline ends. The length of the CDR3 is 14 residues. Looked up from germline, CDR1 is MNHEY and CDR2 is SVGAGI.

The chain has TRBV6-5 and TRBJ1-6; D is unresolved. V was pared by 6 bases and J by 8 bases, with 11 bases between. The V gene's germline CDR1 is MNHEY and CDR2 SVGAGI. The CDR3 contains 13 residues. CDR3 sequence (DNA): TGTGCCAGCAGACAGATTAGTGATTCACCCCTCCACTTT. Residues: CASRQISDSPLHF.

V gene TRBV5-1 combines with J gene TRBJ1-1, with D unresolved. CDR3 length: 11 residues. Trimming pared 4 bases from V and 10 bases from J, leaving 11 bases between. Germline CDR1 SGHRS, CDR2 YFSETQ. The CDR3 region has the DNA TGCGCCAGCAGCCCCCCCCCGGGAGCTTTCTTT. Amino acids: CASSPPPGAFF.

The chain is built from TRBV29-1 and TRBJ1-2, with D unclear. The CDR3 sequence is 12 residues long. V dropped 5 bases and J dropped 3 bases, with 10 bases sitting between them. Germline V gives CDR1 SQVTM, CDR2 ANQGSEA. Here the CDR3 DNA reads TGCAGCGTTAGAAGAGGCTACTATGGCTACACCTTC. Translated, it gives CSVRRGYYGYTF.

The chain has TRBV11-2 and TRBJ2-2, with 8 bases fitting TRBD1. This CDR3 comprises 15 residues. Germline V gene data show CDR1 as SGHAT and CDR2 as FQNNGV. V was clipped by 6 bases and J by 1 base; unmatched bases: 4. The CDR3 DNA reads TGTGCCAGCAGAGTGACAGGGGTGAACACCGGGGAGCTGTTTTTT. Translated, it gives CASRVTGVNTGELFF.

The CDR3, as DNA: TGTGCCAGTAGTACCCGGAGTGTAACTGAAGCTTTCTTT. It is translated as CASSTRSVTEAFF. The chain is built from TRBV19 and TRBJ1-1, with D unresolved. The CDR3 extends over 13 amino acids. Germline V gives CDR1 LNHDA, CDR2 SQIVND (reference sequence). The ends were cut back, 4 bases at V and 5 bases at J, with 11 bases in the middle. The whole variable domain, remainder taken from reference TRBV19 and TRBJ1-1, is DGGITQSPKYLFRKEGQNVTLSCEQNLNHDAMYWYRQDPGQGLRLIYYSQIVNDFQKGDIAEGYSVSREKKESFPLTVTSAQKNPTAFYLCASSTRSVTEAFFGQGTRLTVV.

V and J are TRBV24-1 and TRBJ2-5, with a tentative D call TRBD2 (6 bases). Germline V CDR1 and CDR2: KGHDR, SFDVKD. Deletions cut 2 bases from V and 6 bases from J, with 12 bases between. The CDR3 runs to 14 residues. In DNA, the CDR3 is TGTGCCACCAGTGATTATCTAGGCGGGAAGACCCAGTACTTC. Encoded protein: CATSDYLGGKTQYF.

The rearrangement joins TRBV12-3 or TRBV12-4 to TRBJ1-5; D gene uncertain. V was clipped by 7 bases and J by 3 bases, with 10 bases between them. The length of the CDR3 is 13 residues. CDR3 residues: CASIRSLNQPQHF. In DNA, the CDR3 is TGTGCCAGCATTAGGAGCCTCAATCAGCCCCAGCATTTT.

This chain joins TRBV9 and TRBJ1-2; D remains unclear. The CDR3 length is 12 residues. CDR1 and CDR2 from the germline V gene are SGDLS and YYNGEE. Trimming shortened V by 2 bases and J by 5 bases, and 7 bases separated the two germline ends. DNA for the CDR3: TGTGCCAGCAGCGTCCCCACATATGGCTACACCTTC. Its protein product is CASSVPTYGYTF.

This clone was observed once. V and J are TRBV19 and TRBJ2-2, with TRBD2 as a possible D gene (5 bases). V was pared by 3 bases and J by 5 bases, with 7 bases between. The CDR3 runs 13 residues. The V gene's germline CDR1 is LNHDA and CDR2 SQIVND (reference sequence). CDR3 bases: TGTGCCAGTAGTATCTTAGCGACCGGGGAGCTGTTTTTT. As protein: CASSILATGELFF.